The clone carrying this TCR beta chain has just a few counts. Assay used: immunoSEQ multiplex PCR; TCRdb lists only in-frame clones, some missing. The sample has tens of thousands of clones, roughly 84% seen once; the top ten hold 15% to 20%. CDR1 and CDR2 from the germline V gene are SGHNT and YYREEE (reference sequence). Trimming left V 10 bases short and J 3 bases short, with 16 bases between. The CDR3 is 13 residues long. This entry comes from a study of OX40 agonist ivuxolimab in advanced cancers. About the study: Head and neck, renal cell, melanoma or hepatocellular carcinoma were the cancers that dose-escalation patients had.

This chain uses TRBV5-4 with TRBJ1-1, with a possible D match to TRBD1 (6 bases). The source material was CD4+ or CD8+ T cells sorted from blood, sampled in a trial of the OX40 agonist ivuxolimab. This sequence was found in an adult with an advanced solid tumor such as melanoma, head and neck, liver or kidney cancer. The CDR3 nucleotides are TGTGCCGGATTCGACAGGCGGTACACTGAAGCTTTCTTT. Translation gives CAGFDRRYTEAFF.